The 20 T cell receptor beta chains in this list originate from one sample, sequenced in a study of response to subunit inactivated influenza vaccine. Each CDR3 protein gets one entry after TCRdb re-called the RT-PCR reads with MiXCR. Of roughly 630,000 distinct CDR3 sequences in the sample, approximately 15% were seen once. Material: PBMCs from blood, obtained around 15 days before vaccination. The receptors originated from a man aged 50 to 60 who received an inactivated influenza vaccine.

The chain recombines TRBV7-9 with TRBJ2-5; 8 nucleotides align to TRBD1. CDR3 length: 16 residues. V dropped 5 bases and J dropped 5; count of bases not matched to a gene: 13. Germline V gene data show CDR1 as SEHNR and CDR2 as FQNEAQ (reference sequence). The CDR3: CASSPPFSGGGETQYF. The CDR3 DNA reads TGTGCCAGCAGCCCCCCTTTTTCAGGGGGCGGCGAGACCCAGTACTTC.

This clonotype showed up just a few times. V and J are TRBV7-8 and TRBJ2-5; TRBD2 aligns across 12 bases. The ends lost 6 bases at V and 2 bases at J; junction bases unmatched: 7. The CDR3 loop spans 16 amino acids. CDR1 is SGHVS, CDR2 FQNEAQ, per germline. The CDR3 nucleotides are TGTGCCAGCAGGGCTAGCGGGGGGGGGAGGCAAGAGACCCAGTACTTC. Its protein is CASRASGGGRQETQYF. Together with reference TRBV7-8 and TRBJ2-5, the CDR3 gives the full variable domain: GAGVSQSPRYKVAKRGQDVALRCDPISGHVSLFWYQQALGQGPEFLTYFQNEAQLDKSGLPSDRFFAERPEGSVSTLKIQRTQQEDSAVYLCASRASGGGRQETQYFGPGTRLLVL.

This chain joins TRBV10-3 and TRBJ2-7; TRBD1 matches 11 bases. J lost 7 bases, V lost 0 bases, and 2 bases had no gene match. The CDR3 loop spans 14 amino acids. Germline V gene data show CDR1 as ENHRY and CDR2 as SYGVKD. The CDR3: CAISESGTGGEQYF. The CDR3 nucleotides are TGTGCCATCAGTGAGTCTGGGACAGGGGGAGAGCAGTACTTC.

This clonotype appeared a few times. The CDR3 is CASSLAIRGLGSYEQYF. CDR3 nucleotide sequence: TGTGCCAGCAGTTTAGCGATCCGGGGACTAGGGAGCTACGAGCAGTACTTC. The V and J genes are TRBV12-3 or TRBV12-4 and TRBJ2-7; 8 bases match TRBD2. The V segment lost 0 bases and the J segment 3 bases; nucleotides outside the gene matches: 10. The CDR3 has 17 residues.

V and J are TRBV7-2 and TRBJ1-2; 9 bases align to TRBD1. J gave up 3 bases and V 6 bases, and 5 bases lay outside the gene matches. The CDR3 is made up of 14 amino acids. Germline V lookup: CDR1 SGHTA, CDR2 FQGNSA. Here the CDR3 DNA reads TGTGCCAGCAGGGACACAGGGGGCGACTATGGCTACACCTTC. The encoded protein is CASRDTGGDYGYTF.

The V gene is TRBV20-1, the J gene TRBJ2-2, with TRBD1 matching over 7 bases. The CDR3 runs to 14 residues. The J segment lost 7 bases and the V segment lost 5 bases, leaving 10 bases of the junction unmatched. Germline CDR1 DFQATT, CDR2 SNEGSKA (reference sequence). The CDR3 sequence is CSAPNYRGNGELFF. For the CDR3, the DNA is TGCAGTGCTCCAAACTACAGGGGTAACGGGGAGCTGTTTTTT.

J is TRBJ2-7 and V is TRBV6-2 or TRBV6-3; TRBD2 matches 9 bases. Unmatched junction bases numbered 8, after V lost 8 bases and J lost 3 bases. Germline assignment: CDR1 MNHEY and CDR2 SVGEGT. CDR3 size: 14 residues. The DNA of the CDR3 is TGTGCCAGCGTAGAGACTAGCGGATTCTACGAGCAGTACTTC. Residues: CASVETSGFYEQYF.

This clonotype occurred a few times. This chain joins TRBV4-1 and TRBJ2-3; no definite D call. The germline CDR1 and CDR2 sequences are MGHRA and YSYEKL. CDR3 length: 15 amino acids. With 2 bases removed from V and 3 bases from J, the gap between germline ends came to 12 bases. CDR3 loop: CASSQSGLRTDTQYF. The CDR3 DNA reads TGCGCCAGCAGCCAATCAGGCTTGAGAACAGATACGCAGTATTTT.

In its sample, this clonotype was seen many times. This chain's CDR3 is CASSQGLGLAVYEQYF. The DNA for the CDR3 is TGTGCCAGCAGCCAAGGCCTGGGACTAGCGGTCTACGAGCAGTACTTC. The chain carries TRBV3-1 and TRBJ2-7; TRBD2 aligns across 11 bases. V was clipped by 1 base and J by 3 bases; unmatched bases: 5. Germline assignment: CDR1 LGHDT and CDR2 YNNKEL (reference sequence). The CDR3 contains 16 residues.

Only a few counts were recorded for this clonotype. The J gene is TRBJ2-5, the V gene TRBV15; TRBD2 matches at 10 bases. This CDR3 has 16 residues. Germline V gives CDR1 LNHNV, CDR2 YYDKDF (reference sequence). V gave up 0 bases and J gave up 5 bases; unmatched junction bases: 6. The CDR3 DNA reads TGTGCCACCAGCAGAGATCCTAGCGGGAGAAGGGAGACCCAGTACTTC. The encoded protein is CATSRDPSGRRETQYF. The whole variable domain, remainder taken from reference TRBV15 and TRBJ2-5, is DAMVIQNPRYQVTQFGKPVTLSCSQTLNHNVMYWYQQKSSQAPKLLFHYYDKDFNNEADTPDNFQSRRPNTSFCFLDIRSPGLGDTAMYLCATSRDPSGRRETQYFGPGTRLLVL.

The chain is built from TRBV20-1 and TRBJ1-1; no firm D call. V was clipped by 3 bases and J by 1 base, with 12 bases between them. The V gene's germline CDR1 is DFQATT and CDR2 SNEGSKA (reference sequence). The CDR3 spans 14 residues. The DNA for the CDR3 is TGCAGTGCTAGGAGGGCCGCCGGGAACACTGAAGCTTTCTTT. The encoded protein is CSARRAAGNTEAFF.

CDR3 sequence reads: CASSESYSPLHF. CDR3 coding DNA: TGTGCCAGCAGTGAATCTTATTCACCCCTCCACTTT. This chain connects TRBV6-1 to TRBJ1-6; no reliable D call. Germline V gene sequence: CDR1 MNHNS, CDR2 SASEGT. The CDR3 has 12 amino acids. The V gene lost 2 bases and the J gene lost 8 bases, with 4 bases spanning the gap.

This chain uses TRBV4-2 with TRBJ1-2; the D gene is possibly TRBD1 (5 bases). Germline values: CDR1 LGHNA, CDR2 YNFKEQ. V was pared by 0 bases and J by 6 bases, with 11 bases between. The CDR3 loop spans 14 amino acids. CDR3 sequence (DNA): TGTGCCAGCAGCCAAGATCTAATAGGGGATGGCTACACCTTC. It codes for CASSQDLIGDGYTF.

This clonotype was recorded at least ten times. The chain uses TRBV12-3 or TRBV12-4 and TRBJ2-4; no clear D. V was trimmed by 6 bases and J by 8 bases, leaving 20 bases between them. The CDR3 sequence is 15 residues long. CDR3 nucleotides: TGTGCCAGCAGCCCCGGTGGTTTCGGGTTGTACATTCAGTACTTC. It yields the protein CASSPGGFGLYIQYF.

V is TRBV11-1 and J is TRBJ2-1; 8 bases agree with TRBD2. The germline V gene has CDR1 SGHAT and CDR2 FQDESV (reference sequence). Trimming took 3 bases from V and 8 from J; bases not matched to a gene: 3. The CDR3 contains 13 residues. The CDR3 loop is CASSLGLVDEQFF. As DNA, the CDR3 is TGTGCCAGCAGCTTGGGACTAGTTGATGAGCAGTTCTTC.

This clonotype was detected many times. The CDR3 sequence: CASRDISSYEQYF. DNA for the CDR3: TGTGCCAGTAGGGACATCTCTTCCTACGAGCAGTACTTC. V gene TRBV28 combines with J gene TRBJ2-7, with a weak D call TRBD1 (6 bases). The germline CDR1 and CDR2 sequences are MDHEN and SYDVKM. Deletions cut 9 bases from V and 1 base from J, with 13 bases between. This CDR3 contains 13 residues.

This clonotype was recorded a few times. The chain is built from TRBV20-1 and TRBJ2-7; TRBD2 matches 7 bases. In germline, CDR1 is DFQATT, CDR2 SNEGSKA (reference sequence). CDR3 length: 15 residues. V was pared by 6 bases and J by 0 bases, with 11 bases of the junction left unmatched. The CDR3 nucleotides are TGCAGTGCGATCAATCTAGCGGAAAGCTCCTACGAGCAGTACTTC. Protein sequence: CSAINLAESSYEQYF.

The rearrangement uses TRBV15 and TRBJ2-3; 7 bases line up with TRBD2. CDR3 length: 14 residues. V lost 6 bases and J lost 0; bases outside the gene matches: 3. Germline values: CDR1 LNHNV, CDR2 YYDKDF (reference sequence). The CDR3 spells CATRPGGSTDTQYF. In DNA form, the CDR3 reads TGTGCCACCAGGCCGGGGGGAAGCACAGATACGCAGTATTTT.

This rearrangement joins TRBV4-3 to TRBJ1-2; D remains ambiguous. Germline V gene sequence: CDR1 LGHNA, CDR2 YSLEER. CDR3 length equals 12 residues. V lost 0 bases and J lost 6, with 5 bases in between. CDR3 protein: CASSQDGHGYTF. The CDR3 nucleotides read TGCGCCAGCAGCCAAGACGGGCATGGCTACACCTTC.

This clonotype appeared a few times. V and J are TRBV5-5 and TRBJ2-1; a possible D gene is TRBD2 (5 bases). The V end lost 4 bases, the J end lost 2 bases, and 13 bases lay between the germline ends. This CDR3 comprises 15 residues. CDR1 and CDR2 from the germline V gene are SGHKS and YYEKEE (reference sequence). CDR3 protein: CASSPAVPTYNEQFF. The DNA for the CDR3 is TGTGCCAGCAGCCCAGCGGTCCCGACCTACAATGAGCAGTTCTTC.